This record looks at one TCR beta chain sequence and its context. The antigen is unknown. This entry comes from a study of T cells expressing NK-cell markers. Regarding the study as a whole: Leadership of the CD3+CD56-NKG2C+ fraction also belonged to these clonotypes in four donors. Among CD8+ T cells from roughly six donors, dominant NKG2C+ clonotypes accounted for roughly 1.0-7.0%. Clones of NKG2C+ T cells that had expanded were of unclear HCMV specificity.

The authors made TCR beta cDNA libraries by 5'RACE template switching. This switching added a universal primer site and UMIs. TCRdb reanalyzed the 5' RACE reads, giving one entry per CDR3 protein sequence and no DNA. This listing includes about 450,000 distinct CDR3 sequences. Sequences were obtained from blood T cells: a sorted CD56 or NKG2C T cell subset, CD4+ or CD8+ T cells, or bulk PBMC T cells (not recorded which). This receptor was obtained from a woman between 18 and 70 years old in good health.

CDR3 region: CASSSGPSYGYTF. The V call is TRBV7-6, the J call TRBJ1-2. This CDR3 spans 13 amino acids. Germline V gives CDR1 SGHVS, CDR2 FNYEAQ.